This T cell receptor beta chain was identified in a study of blood T cell repertoires in COVID-19. Study-wide context: Samples representing acute and convalescent COVID-19 were sourced from the United States, Italy and Spain.

Authors' methods: How many nucleated cells were present was estimated from reference gene primer amplification. Produced via immunoSEQ multiplex PCR; TCRdb's table is partial and in-frame only. That table furnishes V, J and clone size, whereas the DNA furnished D and trimming. The table has around 70,000 clones, 65% to 80% seen once; the top ten hold approximately 23%. The V gene end was trimmed by 0 bases and the J gene end by 4 bases; junction bases not matched to a gene: 3. Germline CDR1 and CDR2: SGHDT and YYEEEE. This CDR3 contains 14 residues. The sample was peripheral blood. V is TRBV5-6 and J is TRBJ2-5; 7 bases line up with TRBD2. The sequence was collected from a human donor in a cohort sampled during active COVID-19. This CDR3 is CASSLALAVETQYF. CDR3 nucleotide sequence: TGTGCCAGCAGCTTGGCTCTAGCGGTAGAGACCCAGTACTTC.